The clone carrying this T cell receptor (beta chain) was detected only a few times. The antigen remains undetermined. The V gene lost 1 base and the J gene lost 9 bases, with 10 bases spanning the gap. CDR1 and CDR2 from the germline V gene are PRHDT and FYEKMQ (reference sequence). There are 12 residues in the CDR3. This specimen belongs to a study of post-analysis software for immune sequencing data. Study details: Relapsing-remitting, secondary progressive and progressive-relapsing multiple sclerosis courses were included. Regarding the study as a whole: Patients with multiple sclerosis recorded significantly lower normalized Chao1 diversity than controls, the study found. Five TRBV segments, TRBV5-6, TRBV5-1 and TRBV20-1 among them, were found more frequent in patients than controls. F measure clustering grouped samples strongly by preparation batch.

cDNA libraries for TCR beta contained unique molecular identifiers. Researchers reported around 510,000 cDNA molecules coming from roughly 0.93 to 9.6 million T cells. Using its own MiXCR run on the PCR reads, TCRdb lists one record per CDR3 protein. The table includes some 800,000 distinct CDR3 sequences, around 45% detected once. Sample: blood. This receptor was identified in a girl aged 10 to 17 with multiple sclerosis. The chain uses TRBV13 and TRBJ2-7; D unclear. The chain's CDR3 is CASSLESSRQYF. CDR3 in DNA: TGTGCCAGCAGCTTAGAATCCAGCCGGCAGTACTTC. Full variable domain (missing parts from reference TRBV13 and TRBJ2-7): AAGVIQSPRHLIKEKRETATLKCYPIPRHDTVYWYQQGPGQDPQFLISFYEKMQSDKGSIPDRFSAQQFSDYHSELNMSSLELGDSALYFCASSLESSRQYFGPGTRLTVT.